What follows are 19 T cell receptor beta chains derived from one specimen sequenced in a study of T cell repertoires in cytomegalovirus infection (dated by TCRdb to between 2018 and 2021). Sequencing was performed on an Illumina HiSeq 1500. Through fastp at Q25 and MiXCR, TCRdb rebuilt clones from the public reads, retaining in-frame beta chains. All rows with the same CDR3 protein become a single entry with the most common DNA and genes. Present in this sample are some 350,000 distinct CDR3 sequences, about 35% of which were seen just once. The ten largest clones represent less than 15% of the sample. What these receptors recognize is not known. The treatment or condition tag for this specimen amounts to: in vitro stimulation with specific CMV peptide epitopes to enrich CMV-specific T cells. Source: cultured PBMCs, taken from culture after CMV antigen stimulation. The receptor source for this set is a human donor in good health (CMV status not recorded). Some clones in this sample may be carry-over from other donors' samples.

This clonotype was detected only a few times. The chain recombines TRBV10-3 with TRBJ2-7; 11 bases are shared with TRBD1. Germline CDR1 is ENHRY and CDR2 is SYGVKD. V trimming: 4 bases; J trimming: 6 bases; junction bases outside the gene matches: 5. The CDR3 covers 14 residues. CDR3 residues: CAISAGTGGSEQYF. In nucleotides, the CDR3 is TGTGCCATCAGTGCCGGGACAGGGGGTAGCGAGCAGTACTTC.

The chain is built from TRBV28 and TRBJ2-7; weak D call: TRBD2 (5 bases). Germline V lookup: CDR1 MDHEN, CDR2 SYDVKM. V was shortened by 1 base and J by 0 bases, with 16 bases between the two germline ends. The CDR3 covers 17 residues. CDR3 nucleotide sequence: TGTGCCAGCAGTTTATCCTCGGGCGGGCAGAGCTCCTACGAGCAGTACTTC. Translated, it gives CASSLSSGGQSSYEQYF. Combining the CDR3 with reference TRBV28 and TRBJ2-7 gives the whole variable domain DVKVTQSSRYLVKRTGEKVFLECVQDMDHENMFWYRQDPGLGLRLIYFSYDVKMKEKGDIPEGYSVSREKKERFSLILESASTNQTSMYLCASSLSSGGQSSYEQYFGPGTRLTVT.

At least ten counts were recorded for this clonotype. The chain is built from TRBV7-2 and TRBJ2-3; D possibly matches TRBD1 or TRBD2 (5 bases each). From germline, CDR1 is SGHTA and CDR2 FQGNSA. V lost 3 bases and J lost 2, with 15 bases in between. The CDR3 extends over 16 amino acids. The chain's CDR3 is CASSLWPGPITDTQYF. The CDR3 coding sequence is TGTGCCAGCAGCTTGTGGCCGGGACCAATCACAGATACGCAGTATTTT.

The V and J genes are TRBV6-2 or TRBV6-3 and TRBJ2-1; no reliable D call. This CDR3 region has 15 residues. Looked up from germline, CDR1 is MNHEY and CDR2 is SVGEGT. V was trimmed by 7 bases and J by 0 bases, leaving 13 bases between them. CDR3 residues: CASTLLPNSYNEQFF. The CDR3, as DNA: TGTGCCAGCACTCTACTCCCAAACTCCTACAATGAGCAGTTCTTC.

This rearrangement joins TRBV3-1 to TRBJ2-2; 11 nucleotides match TRBD2. V lost 5 bases and J lost 5; bases outside the gene matches: 10. Germline-derived CDR1 and CDR2 are LGHDT and YNNKEL (reference sequence). This CDR3 spans 17 amino acids. This chain's CDR3 is CASSTAELAGVTGELFF. CDR3 bases: TGTGCCAGCAGCACCGCGGAACTAGCGGGAGTAACCGGGGAGCTGTTTTTT.

The chain has TRBV11-2 and TRBJ2-1; 8 nucleotides match TRBD2. Per germline, CDR1 SGHAT and CDR2 FQNNGV. There are 16 residues in the CDR3. Trimming removed 5 bases from V and 5 bases from J; junction bases left unmatched: 11. CDR3 DNA sequence: TGTGCCAGCAGCCGAAGAATAGCGGGGAACGACAATGAGCAGTTCTTC. Protein sequence: CASSRRIAGNDNEQFF.

The rearrangement links TRBV6-6 to TRBJ2-5, with unresolved D. Looked up from germline, CDR1 is MNHNY and CDR2 is SVGAGI (reference sequence). The CDR3 runs to 10 residues. The CDR3 protein is CAISKETQYF. For the CDR3, the DNA is TGTGCAATCTCAAAAGAGACCCAGTACTTC.

In this sample, this clonotype turned up a few times. The V and J genes are TRBV4-2 and TRBJ2-3; D perhaps matches TRBD2 (5 bases). The CDR3 is made up of 17 amino acids. Germline V gene data show CDR1 as LGHNA and CDR2 as YNFKEQ. Trimming cost V 2 bases and J 0 bases, with 15 bases left between them. The CDR3 region is CASSQRSSRASTDTQYF. The CDR3 bases are TGTGCCAGCAGCCAACGTTCATCGCGGGCTAGCACAGATACGCAGTATTTT.

This sequence joins TRBV5-1 and TRBJ1-2; D gene ambiguous. Germline-derived CDR1 and CDR2 are SGHRS and YFSETQ. V lost 0 bases and J 4 bases, leaving 10 bases between the germline ends. The CDR3 is 14 residues long. Written as DNA, the CDR3 is TGCGCCAGCAGCTTGGAGGCACCCGCCTATGGCTACACCTTC. Amino acids: CASSLEAPAYGYTF.

The rearrangement uses TRBV7-2 and TRBJ2-2; 8 positions match TRBD2. The CDR3 contains 14 residues. Unmatched junction bases numbered 1, after V lost 3 bases and J lost 4 bases. Germline V CDR1 and CDR2: SGHTA, FQGNSA. The CDR3 here is CASSFAGGTGELFF. The CDR3 DNA follows: TGTGCCAGCAGCTTCGCGGGAGGCACCGGGGAGCTGTTTTTT.

The gene calls are TRBV6-2 or TRBV6-3 and TRBJ2-1; D is ambiguous. The V end lost 10 bases, the J end lost 7 bases, and 17 bases lay between the germline ends. CDR3 length: 13 residues. The germline V gene has CDR1 MNHEY and CDR2 SVGEGT. In nucleotides, the CDR3 is TGTGCCATCGTCTCCCCGGGTCTAAATGAGCAGTTCTTC. Translated: CAIVSPGLNEQFF.

This clonotype showed up just a few times. This chain uses TRBV12-3 or TRBV12-4 with TRBJ2-1; D is unresolved. The CDR3 is 12 amino acids. V lost 8 bases and J 8 bases, leaving 13 bases between the germline ends. The CDR3 is CASLLYGDEQFF. The DNA of the CDR3 is TGTGCCAGCCTTCTTTACGGCGATGAGCAGTTCTTC.

At least ten counts were recorded for this clonotype. This chain uses TRBV12-3 or TRBV12-4 with TRBJ2-1; TRBD2 is a possible D gene (6 bases). The CDR3 totals 17 residues. V lost 5 bases, J lost 8 bases, and 25 bases lay in between. CDR3 DNA sequence: TGTGCCAGCAGTCCTGGGTCACTACCGACCGGAGGGGATGAGCAGTTCTTC. The encoded protein is CASSPGSLPTGGDEQFF.

Many counts were recorded for this clonotype. The chain combines TRBV7-2 with TRBJ1-4; possibly TRBD1 for D (6 bases). V shed 3 bases and J shed 10 bases, with 18 bases lying between them. Germline V gene sequence: CDR1 SGHTA, CDR2 FQGNSA. The CDR3 sequence is 15 residues long. DNA of the CDR3: TGTGCCAGCAGCTTTCAACAGGGCTCCTACGGAAAACTGTTTTTT. This sequence encodes CASSFQQGSYGKLFF.

In this sample, this clonotype turned up a few times. The V call is TRBV6-6, the J call TRBJ2-4, with TRBD1 identical over 9 bases. The CDR3 sequence is 16 residues long. Germline V lookup: CDR1 MNHNY, CDR2 SVGAGI (reference sequence). The junction had 10 bases not matched to a gene; V was cut back by 5 bases and J by 5 bases. The CDR3 DNA follows: TGTGCCAGCAGTGGTACCGGGACAGGGTTGCAAAACATTCAGTACTTC. This gives the protein CASSGTGTGLQNIQYF.

This clonotype appeared a few times. V gene TRBV2 combines with J gene TRBJ2-5; 12 positions match TRBD2. CDR3 length: 13 residues. Unmatched junction bases numbered 3, after V lost 7 bases and J lost 6 bases. Per germline, CDR1 SNHLY and CDR2 FYNNEI. CDR3 DNA: TGTGCCAGCACTAGCGGGAGGGGAAAGACCCAGTACTTC. It specifies CASTSGRGKTQYF.

The rearrangement links TRBV5-1 to TRBJ2-5; the match to TRBD1 covers 8 bases. V lost 5 bases, J lost 1 base, and 7 bases stayed unmatched. Germline assignment: CDR1 SGHRS and CDR2 YFSETQ. This CDR3 comprises 15 residues. CDR3: CASRDAGQAQETQYF. The CDR3 DNA is TGCGCCAGCAGAGACGCGGGACAGGCCCAAGAGACCCAGTACTTC. Full variable domain (missing parts from reference TRBV5-1 and TRBJ2-5): KAGVTQTPRYLIKTRGQQVTLSCSPISGHRSVSWYQQTPGQGLQFLFEYFSETQRNKGNFPGRFSGRQFSNSRSEMNVSTLELGDSALYLCASRDAGQAQETQYFGPGTRLLVL.

The chain is built from TRBV24-1 and TRBJ2-5, with a tentative D call TRBD2 (6 bases). Trimming removed 4 bases at V and 7 bases at J, with 18 bases between. This CDR3 is 15 amino acids long. Germline-derived CDR1 and CDR2 are KGHDR and SFDVKD. DNA of the CDR3: TGTGCCACCAGTGACACGGGACTCCTGAGTTCGACCCAGTACTTC. Encoded protein: CATSDTGLLSSTQYF.

This clonotype has just a few counts. The chain employs TRBV4-1 and TRBJ1-2; the match to TRBD1 covers 8 bases. The V gene's germline CDR1 is MGHRA and CDR2 YSYEKL. The CDR3 has 15 amino acids. V trimming: 3 bases; J trimming: 7 bases; junction bases outside the gene matches: 10. As DNA, the CDR3 is TGCGCCAGCAGCCAGCCGGGACAGGTGGTTGGTGGCTACACCTTC. Its translation: CASSQPGQVVGGYTF.